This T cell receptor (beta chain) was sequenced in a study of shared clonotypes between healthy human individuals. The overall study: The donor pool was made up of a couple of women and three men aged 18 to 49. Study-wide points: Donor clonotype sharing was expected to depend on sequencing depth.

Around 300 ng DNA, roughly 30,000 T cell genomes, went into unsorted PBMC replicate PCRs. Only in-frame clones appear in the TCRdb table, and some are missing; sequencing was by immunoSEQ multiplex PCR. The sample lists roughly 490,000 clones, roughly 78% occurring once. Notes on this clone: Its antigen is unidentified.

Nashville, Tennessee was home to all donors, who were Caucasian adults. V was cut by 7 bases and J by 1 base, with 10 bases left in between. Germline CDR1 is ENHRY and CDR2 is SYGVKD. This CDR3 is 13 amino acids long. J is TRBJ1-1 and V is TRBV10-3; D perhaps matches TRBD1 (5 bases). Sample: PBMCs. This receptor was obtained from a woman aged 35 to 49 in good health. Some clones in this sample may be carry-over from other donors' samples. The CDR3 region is CAINRDWNTEAFF. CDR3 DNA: TGTGCCATCAACCGGGACTGGAACACTGAAGCTTTCTTT.